This entry is about one T cell receptor (beta chain). Original processing methods: Counts of nucleated cells, estimated from reference gene primer amplification, were obtained. Libraries were prepared by immunoSEQ multiplex PCR; TCRdb keeps only in-frame clonotypes and omits some of them. V, J and clone size were drawn from that table, and D and trimming were deduced from the DNA. The sample shows about 270,000 clones, about 85% of them seen only once. This sample was included in a study of blood T cell repertoires in COVID-19. Study in general: Samples representing acute and convalescent COVID-19 were sourced from the United States, Italy and Spain. Nucleic acid was either cDNA or gDNA, and it came from T cells, B-cell-depleted T cells, or PBMCs.

V was clipped by 3 bases and J by 8 bases, with 11 bases between them. This CDR3 has 14 amino acids. From germline, CDR1 is KGHSH and CDR2 LQKENI. This receptor was obtained from a man aged 60 to 69 who had recovered from COVID-19. The chain recombines TRBV18 with TRBJ1-6; D gene unclear. Source material: peripheral blood. CDR3 DNA: TGTGCCAGCTCACCCATAAGCTCGGATTCACCCCTCCACTTT. Its protein is CASSPISSDSPLHF.